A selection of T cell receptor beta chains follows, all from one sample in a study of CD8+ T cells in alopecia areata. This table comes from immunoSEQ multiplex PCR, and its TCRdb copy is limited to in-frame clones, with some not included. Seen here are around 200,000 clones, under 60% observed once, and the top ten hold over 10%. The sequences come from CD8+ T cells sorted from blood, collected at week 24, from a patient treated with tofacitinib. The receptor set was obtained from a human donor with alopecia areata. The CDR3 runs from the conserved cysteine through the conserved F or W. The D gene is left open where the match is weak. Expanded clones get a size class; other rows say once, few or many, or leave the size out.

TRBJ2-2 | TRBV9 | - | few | TGTGCCAGCAGCACCAGTGGGGCCGAGCTGTTTTTT | CASSTSGAELFF
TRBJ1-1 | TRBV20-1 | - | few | TGCAGTGGGGCAGGGGTTGAAGCTTTCTTT | CSGAGVEAFF
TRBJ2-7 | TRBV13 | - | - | TGTGCCAGCAGCCAGGGCAGGGCTGAACAGTACTTC | CASSQGRAEQYF
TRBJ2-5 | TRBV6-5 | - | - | TGTGCCAGCAGAGTTCGCGGGGGCGCGGGGCAGACCCAGTACTTC | CASRVRGGAGQTQYF
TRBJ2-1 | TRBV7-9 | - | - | TGTGCCAGCAGCTTACCGGGACTCGGAGGCAATGAGCAGTTCTTC | CASSLPGLGGNEQFF
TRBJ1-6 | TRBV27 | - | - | TGTGCCAGCAGTTTGGGGCAGGTCGCACCCCTCCACTTT | CASSLGQVAPLHF
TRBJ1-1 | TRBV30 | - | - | TGTGCCTGGAGTAGGGCGAGAGTGAACACTGAAGCTTTCTTT | CAWSRARVNTEAFF
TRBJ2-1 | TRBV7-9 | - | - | TGTGCCAGCAGCTCACACAATGAGCAGTTCTTC | CASSSHNEQFF
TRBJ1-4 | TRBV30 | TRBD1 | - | TGTGCCTGGAGCTATGGGACAGGGAGGAATGAAAAACTGTTTTTT | CAWSYGTGRNEKLFF
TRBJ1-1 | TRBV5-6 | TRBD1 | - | TGTGCCAGCAGCTTTGGGACAGGGGAAGCTTTCTTT | CASSFGTGEAFF
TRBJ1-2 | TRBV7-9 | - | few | TGTGCCAGCAGCTTTGACATCACGAACACCTTC | CASSFDITNTF
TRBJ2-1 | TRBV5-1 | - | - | TGCGCCAGCAGCTGGACAACACCAACCTACAATGAGCAGTTCTTC | CASSWTTPTYNEQFF
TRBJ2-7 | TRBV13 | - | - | TGTGCCAGCGGAGGGGCTACCTACGAGCAGTACTTC | CASGGATYEQYF
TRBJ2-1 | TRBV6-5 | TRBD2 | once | TGTGCCAGCAGTTACTCGAAAAGCGGGGGCAGGGATGAGCAGTTCTTC | CASSYSKSGGRDEQFF
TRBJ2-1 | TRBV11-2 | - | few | TGTGCCACCAGGGGAGGGCCCGCTTACAATGAGCAGTTCTTC | CATRGGPAYNEQFF
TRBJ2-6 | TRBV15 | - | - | TGTGCCACCAGAGAGGACCGGGTCGGTGGGGCCAACGTCCTGACTTTC | CATREDRVGGANVLTF
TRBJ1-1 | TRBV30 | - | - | TGTGCCGCAATACCGGGGGGCACTGAAGCTTTCTTT | CAAIPGGTEAFF
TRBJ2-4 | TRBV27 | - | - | TGTGCCAGCAGTTTACGGCAGACAGCCAAAAACATTCAGTACTTC | CASSLRQTAKNIQYF
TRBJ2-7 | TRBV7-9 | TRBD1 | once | TGTGCCAGCAGCCCCCGGGACAGGGGGGACGAGCAGTACTTC | CASSPRDRGDEQYF
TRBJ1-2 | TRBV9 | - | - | TGTGCCAGCAGCGCTAGGCATGGCTACACCTTC | CASSARHGYTF
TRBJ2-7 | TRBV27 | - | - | TGTGCCAGCCATGGGGGTACTTACGAGCAGTACTTC | CASHGGTYEQYF
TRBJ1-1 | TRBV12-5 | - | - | TGTGCTAGTGGTTTGCCGGTGAGCACTGAAGCTTTCTTT | CASGLPVSTEAFF
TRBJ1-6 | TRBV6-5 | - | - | TGTGCCAGCACCGAGGGTAATAATTCACCCCTCCACTTT | CASTEGNNSPLHF
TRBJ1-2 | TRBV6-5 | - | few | TGTGCCAGCAGTCCTCAGGGGAACTATGGCTACACCTTC | CASSPQGNYGYTF
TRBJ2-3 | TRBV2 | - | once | TGTGCCAGCAGTGAATCAGATACGCAGTATTTT | CASSESDTQYF
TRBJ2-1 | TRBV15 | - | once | TGTGCCACCAGCACCAAGGCGCCAGGGGAGCACAATGAGCAGTTCTTC | CATSTKAPGEHNEQFF
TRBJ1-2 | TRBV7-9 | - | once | TGTGCCAGCAGCTTAGACTCGGTGGCATATGGCTACACCTTC | CASSLDSVAYGYTF
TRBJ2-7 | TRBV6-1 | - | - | TGTGCCAGCCGCGACGGGACCACCCACGAGCAGTACTTC | CASRDGTTHEQYF
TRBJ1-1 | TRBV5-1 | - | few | TGCGCCAGCAGCTTGGCAAAAATGAACACTGAAGCTTTCTTT | CASSLAKMNTEAFF
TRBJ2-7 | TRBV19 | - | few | TGTGCCAGTAGTATCTTGGGGGACCACTCCTACGAGCAGTACTTC | CASSILGDHSYEQYF
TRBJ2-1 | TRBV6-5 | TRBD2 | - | TGTGCCAGCAGTTACTCTAGCGGGGGGGCTTATGAGCAGTTCTTC | CASSYSSGGAYEQFF
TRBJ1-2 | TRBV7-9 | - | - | TGTGCCAGCAGCTTACTCTTGGACACCTATGGCTACACCTTC | CASSLLLDTYGYTF
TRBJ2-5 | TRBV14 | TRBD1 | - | TGTGCCAGCAGCCAGGGAAGGGGACAGGGGGCAAAGACCCAGTACTTC | CASSQGRGQGAKTQYF
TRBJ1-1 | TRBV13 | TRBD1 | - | TGTGCCAGCAAGGGACAGGGACTGAACACTGAAGCTTTCTTT | CASKGQGLNTEAFF
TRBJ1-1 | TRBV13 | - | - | TGTGCCAGCAGCTTAGGTACAGGTATGAACACTGAAGCTTTCTTT | CASSLGTGMNTEAFF
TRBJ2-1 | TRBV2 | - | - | TGTGCCAACCCCGGGGGCTCCTACAATGAGCAGTTCTTC | CANPGGSYNEQFF
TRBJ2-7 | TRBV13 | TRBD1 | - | TGTGCCAGCAGCGTAGGGACAGGGCCAGACTACGAGCAGTACTTC | CASSVGTGPDYEQYF
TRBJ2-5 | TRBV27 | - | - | TGTGCCAGCAGTCTCGGTGACGACGGGTCAGAGACCCAGTACTTC | CASSLGDDGSETQYF
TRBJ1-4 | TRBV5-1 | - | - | TGCGCCAGCAGCTTGGCCACCAGAGCAACTATTGAAAAACTGTTTTTT | CASSLATRATIEKLFF
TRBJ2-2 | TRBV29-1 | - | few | TGCAGCGTTATAGGGACGAACACCGGGGAGCTGTTTTTT | CSVIGTNTGELFF
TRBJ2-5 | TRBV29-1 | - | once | TGCAGCGTTCTTCATCCTGCCGGGGAGACCCAGTACTTC | CSVLHPAGETQYF
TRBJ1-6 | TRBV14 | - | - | TGTGCCAGCAGACCGCGAGGGGCTTGGTCACCCCTCCACTTT | CASRPRGAWSPLHF
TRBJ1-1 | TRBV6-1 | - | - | TGTGCCAGCAGTGCCTACGTGGGCGTGAACACTGAAGCTTTCTTT | CASSAYVGVNTEAFF